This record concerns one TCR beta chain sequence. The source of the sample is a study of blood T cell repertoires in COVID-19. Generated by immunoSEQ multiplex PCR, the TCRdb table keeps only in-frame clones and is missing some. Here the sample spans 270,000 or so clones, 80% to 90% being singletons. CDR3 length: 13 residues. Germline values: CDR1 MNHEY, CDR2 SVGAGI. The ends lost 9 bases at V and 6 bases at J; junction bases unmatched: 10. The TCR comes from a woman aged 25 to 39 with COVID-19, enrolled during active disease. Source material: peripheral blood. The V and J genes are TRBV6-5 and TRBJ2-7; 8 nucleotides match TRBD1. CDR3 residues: CASATDRDGEQYF. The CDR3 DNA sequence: TGTGCCAGTGCTACGGACAGGGACGGCGAGCAGTACTTC.